This TCR beta chain was identified in a study of cytomegalovirus exposure and HLA in healthy donors. General study points: In a later analysis, compared with equally common non-associated chains, HLA-associated beta chains were more expanded.

Primers for the PCR totalled 60 Vbeta and 13 Jbeta. Using immunoSEQ multiplex PCR, the repertoire was profiled, and TCRdb retains in-frame clones only, with some absent. Of about 190,000 clones in the sample, over 70% are singletons; the top ten hold about 1.2%. With regard to this clone: Its matching antigen is unknown.

The CDR3 covers 14 residues. The germline V gene encodes CDR1 SEHNR and CDR2 FQNEAQ (reference sequence). V lost 2 bases and J lost 2, with 9 bases in between. The source material was PBMCs. The receptor's source is a boy aged 2 to 10 in good health and CMV-seronegative. This chain connects TRBV7-9 to TRBJ1-2, with D uncertain. The CDR3 sequence: CASSLSPVNYGYTF. The CDR3 coding sequence is TGTGCCAGCAGCTTATCGCCGGTGAACTATGGCTACACCTTC.